These 8 T cell receptor beta chains came from one sample sequenced in a study of T cell responses to AZD1222 COVID-19 vaccine. Clones were sequenced by immunoSEQ multiplex PCR, and TCRdb holds only the in-frame ones, with some missing. The top ten clones hold over 7.5% of a sample with 87,000 or so clones, roughly 89% of them seen once. The input for sequencing was peripheral blood, taken on day 0 of AZD1222 vaccination. Receptor source: an adult in good health.

The J gene is TRBJ2-7, the V gene TRBV7-2, with 9 bases matching TRBD2. The CDR3 extends over 14 amino acids. The germline V gene has CDR1 SGHTA and CDR2 FQGNSA. The J segment lost 3 bases and the V segment lost 5 bases, leaving 5 bases of the junction unmatched. The CDR3, as DNA: TGTGCCAGCAGCGTCAGCGGGGGGATCTACGAGCAGTACTTC. Protein sequence: CASSVSGGIYEQYF.

The chain recombines TRBV19 with TRBJ1-2, with TRBD1 matching over 8 bases. Germline V gene data show CDR1 as LNHDA and CDR2 as SQIVND (reference sequence). Trimming at V came to 3 bases and at J to 4 bases, leaving 13 bases not matched to a gene. This CDR3 region has 17 residues. The CDR3 region is CASSMARTGLSIYGYTF. The CDR3 nucleotides read TGTGCCAGTAGTATGGCCCGGACAGGGCTATCAATCTATGGCTACACCTTC.

This clone was counted once. V and J are TRBV7-2 and TRBJ2-4; 9 nucleotides match TRBD2. Germline V gene lookup returns CDR1 SGHTA and CDR2 FQGNSA. The CDR3 is 18 residues long. Losses at the gene ends were 3 bases for V and 2 bases for J; bases not matched to a gene: 11. In DNA, the CDR3 is TGTGCCAGCAGCTTCGGGCCCAGCGGGGGGATTTCCAAAAACATTCAGTACTTC. Encoded protein: CASSFGPSGGISKNIQYF. The entire variable domain, with the rest obtained from reference TRBV7-2 and TRBJ2-4, is as follows: GAGVSQSPSNKVTEKGKDVELRCDPISGHTALYWYRQSLGQGLEFLIYFQGNSAPDKSGLPSDRFSAERTGGSVSTLTIQRTQQEDSAVYLCASSFGPSGGISKNIQYFGAGTRLSVL.

This clone has just a few counts. V gene TRBV11-1 combines with J gene TRBJ1-2; D is perhaps TRBD1 (6 bases). The CDR3 sequence is 14 residues long. From germline, CDR1 is SGHAT and CDR2 FQDESV (reference sequence). Deletions cut 4 bases from V and 4 bases from J, with 13 bases between. CDR3 in DNA: TGTGCCAGCAGCTCCGCCCAGGGGATCTATGGCTACACCTTC. Translation: CASSSAQGIYGYTF.

This clone was found once. This chain joins TRBV6-5 and TRBJ2-1, with D perhaps matching TRBD2 (5 bases). Germline loops: CDR1 MNHEY, CDR2 SVGAGI. This CDR3 comprises 12 residues. Trimming removed 7 bases from V and 6 bases from J, with 10 bases in between. CDR3 DNA: TGTGCCAGCAACGTCCGGGGCAATGAGCAGTTCTTC. Translating gives CASNVRGNEQFF.

The gene calls are TRBV7-2 and TRBJ2-7; maybe TRBD1 (5 bases). The V gene lost 4 bases and the J gene lost 1 base, with 8 bases spanning the gap. This CDR3 region has 13 residues. Germline V lookup: CDR1 SGHTA, CDR2 FQGNSA. The chain's CDR3 is CASSSDSSYEQYF. The DNA of the CDR3 is TGTGCCAGCAGCTCCGACAGTTCCTACGAGCAGTACTTC.

The chain joins TRBV3-1 (or the pseudogene TRBV3-2) to TRBJ2-3, with a tentative D call TRBD2 (7 bases). Per the germline V gene, CDR1 is LGHDT and CDR2 is YNNKEL (reference sequence). This CDR3 is 17 amino acids long. Trimming removed 1 base at V and 3 bases at J, with 17 bases between. The DNA for the CDR3 is TGTGCCAGCAGCCAAGGCATTGCGGGGGCTCTGACAGATACGCAGTATTTT. This encodes CASSQGIAGALTDTQYF.

The chain joins TRBV2 to TRBJ2-7; no clear D. This CDR3 has 11 amino acids. CDR1 SNHLY and CDR2 FYNNEI come from the germline V gene. Trimming shortened V by 5 bases and J by 2 bases, and 4 bases separated the two germline ends. The CDR3 coding sequence is TGTGCCAGCAGTTCACCCTACGAGCAGTACTTC. Amino acids: CASSSPYEQYF.